The source of this TCR beta chain is a study of a mutant IDH1 vaccine in newly diagnosed glioma. This sample's time point: baseline, week 1 (first vaccination visit). As for treatment: pre-vaccination baseline after standard-of-care therapy. Trimming took off 5 bases at V and 2 bases at J, with 13 bases between the two ends. Germline V gene lookup returns CDR1 MGHRA and CDR2 YSYEKL. The CDR3 loop spans 14 amino acids. Using immunoSEQ multiplex PCR, the repertoire was profiled, and TCRdb retains in-frame clones only, with some absent. The sample lists roughly 25,000 clones, roughly 93% occurring once. This chain joins TRBV4-1 and TRBJ2-7; maybe TRBD1 (6 bases). The source is a man in his forties with glioma. The material was PBMCs, obtained from a glioma patient treated with radiotherapy, temozolomide or both. The CDR3 region has the DNA TGCGCCAGCAGCAAAAGTCAGGGGACCTACGAGCAGTACTTC. Translated, it gives CASSKSQGTYEQYF.